The rows below give T cell receptor beta chains drawn from one sample of a study of shared clonotypes between healthy human individuals. Sequencing used immunoSEQ multiplex PCR; TCRdb keeps in-frame clones, though not all of them. The sample consists of 1.4 million or so clones, roughly 98.5% of them appearing once. The sample was naive CD4+ T cells sorted from blood. The receptors shown here come from a man aged 25 to 45 in good health. CDR3s include the opening cysteine and the closing phenylalanine or tryptophan. Fields, in order: J gene, V gene, D gene, clone size, CDR3 DNA, CDR3 protein. D genes are given only for firm matches. For some rows the clone size is stated as once, few or many, or as a class when expanded; others skip it.

TRBJ2-7,TRBV6-6,-,-,TGTGCCAGCAGTCAGGACCCCGCCGGCGAGCAGTACTTC,CASSQDPAGEQYF
TRBJ2-2,TRBV5-1,TRBD2,-,TGCGCCAGCAGCGCGACTTCGGCTAGCGGGAGGTCCGGGGAGCTGTTTTTT,CASSATSASGRSGELFF
TRBJ2-4,TRBV19,TRBD2,-,TGTGCCAGTAGTGGCGCGGGAGTTGCCAAAAACATTCAGTACTTC,CASSGAGVAKNIQYF
TRBJ1-2,TRBV10-3,-,-,TGTGCCATCAGTGAGTCGGGACCTGGGCGGAGCTACACCTTC,CAISESGPGRSYTF
TRBJ2-5,TRBV2,-,once,TGTGCCAGCAGCTCCCCTTCGGGAGTTGGAGAGACCCAGTACTTC,CASSSPSGVGETQYF
TRBJ2-7,TRBV6-1,TRBD1,-,TGTGCCAGCAGCCGACTCCGACAGGGGGACTACGAGCAGTACTTC,CASSRLRQGDYEQYF
TRBJ2-7,TRBV12-5,-,-,TGTGCTAGTGGCAACTACTACGAGCAGTACTTC,CASGNYYEQYF
TRBJ1-4,TRBV19,-,-,TGTGCCAGTAGTATCACTGGACAGATTGAAAAACTGTTTTTT,CASSITGQIEKLFF
TRBJ2-1,TRBV6-1,TRBD1,once,TGTGCCAGCAGGGGACAGGGTCTCTACAATGAGCAGTTCTTC,CASRGQGLYNEQFF
TRBJ2-2,TRBV29-1,-,-,TGCAGCGTTGGTGGGAAGGCGAACACCGGGGAGCTGTTTTTT,CSVGGKANTGELFF
TRBJ2-7,TRBV7-9,-,-,TGTGCCAGCAGAGACCGGGACGGTGACTTAGACGAGCAGTACTTC,CASRDRDGDLDEQYF
TRBJ2-7,TRBV5-4,-,-,TGTGCCAGCAGCTTGGGTGGGGGTAACTCCTACGAGCAGTACTTC,CASSLGGGNSYEQYF
TRBJ2-7,TRBV7-6,-,-,TGTGCCAGCAGAATTACCGTAGACTCCTACGAGCAGTACTTC,CASRITVDSYEQYF
TRBJ2-1,TRBV6-1,TRBD2,-,TGTGCCAGCAGTGGGGGGGTAGCGGGAGGCCGAGGGTACAATGAGCAGTTCTTC,CASSGGVAGGRGYNEQFF
TRBJ2-7,TRBV5-1,-,-,TGCGCCAGCAGCCCCGACACGAATTACTACGAGCAGTACTTC,CASSPDTNYYEQYF
TRBJ2-3,TRBV29-1,-,-,TGCAGCGTTGTTGCGTTCGGGCTACGAGATACGCAGTATTTT,CSVVAFGLRDTQYF
TRBJ2-7,TRBV11-2,-,-,TGTGCCAGCAGCTTAGATATCCAGGTCTCCTACGAGCAGTACTTC,CASSLDIQVSYEQYF
TRBJ1-2,TRBV28,-,-,TGTGCCAGCAGCCGGGGAGATTCTAACTATGGCTACACCTTC,CASSRGDSNYGYTF
TRBJ2-7,TRBV5-6,-,-,TGTGCCAGCAGCTACGGATGGACCTACGAGCAGTACTTC,CASSYGWTYEQYF
TRBJ2-7,TRBV10-1,-,-,TGCGCCAGCAGTGAGTCATACGGGGCCGAGCAGTACTTC,CASSESYGAEQYF
TRBJ1-3,TRBV2,-,-,TGTGCCAGCAGGAGTATATTATCCCACTCTGGAAACACCATATATTTT,CASRSILSHSGNTIYF
TRBJ2-7,TRBV28,-,-,TGTGCCAGCAGGGCCTTACGTCCTTCCAGGGGTTACGAGCAGTACTTC,CASRALRPSRGYEQYF
TRBJ2-3,TRBV2,-,-,TGTGCCAGCAGTGTCGGGACTGGGGGTACGCAGTATTTT,CASSVGTGGTQYF
TRBJ1-1,TRBV5-4,-,-,TGTGCCAGCAGCTTGGGAGGATGGAACACTGAAGCTTTCTTT,CASSLGGWNTEAFF